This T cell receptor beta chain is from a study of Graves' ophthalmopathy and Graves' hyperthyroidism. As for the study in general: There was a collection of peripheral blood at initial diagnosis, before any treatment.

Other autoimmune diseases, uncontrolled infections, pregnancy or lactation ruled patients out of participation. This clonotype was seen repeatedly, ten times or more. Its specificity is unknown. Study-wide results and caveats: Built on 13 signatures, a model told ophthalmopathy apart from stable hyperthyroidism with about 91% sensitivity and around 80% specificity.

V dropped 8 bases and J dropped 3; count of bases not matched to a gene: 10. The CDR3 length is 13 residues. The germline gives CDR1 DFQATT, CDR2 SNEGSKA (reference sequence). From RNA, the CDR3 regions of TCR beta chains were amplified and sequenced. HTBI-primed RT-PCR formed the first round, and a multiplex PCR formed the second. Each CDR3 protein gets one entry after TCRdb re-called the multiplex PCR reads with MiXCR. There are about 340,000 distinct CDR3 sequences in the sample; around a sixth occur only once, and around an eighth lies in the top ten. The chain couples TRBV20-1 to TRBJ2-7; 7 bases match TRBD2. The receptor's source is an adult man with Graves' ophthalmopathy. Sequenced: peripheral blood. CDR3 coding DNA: TGCAGTTTCTTTGGACTAGGTGACTACGAGCAGTACTTC. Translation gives CSFFGLGDYEQYF.